The 10 T cell receptor beta chains below were found in one sample sequenced in a study of T cell responses to AZD1222 COVID-19 vaccine (dated by TCRdb to 2020 to 2023). The time point label, as the study defines it: baseline before first vaccination. Library preparation employed the immunoSEQ multiplex PCR assay. TCRdb limited this immuneACCESS table to in-frame rearrangements with V and J called. A share of clones is missing; checked studies link under half to unresolved V genes, and the rest is unexplained. The sample table shows more than 85,000 clones, and more than 70% are seen once. The leading ten clones occupy around a tenth of the sample. The starting material was peripheral blood, obtained on day 0 of AZD1222 vaccination. These receptors all stem from an adult in good health.

The V call is TRBV23-1, the J call TRBJ2-2, with TRBD1 matching 9 bases. TRBV23-1 is classed as an ORF, of uncertain function. The J segment lost 7 bases and the V segment lost 7 bases, leaving 10 bases of the junction unmatched. CDR3 length equals 15 residues. CDR3 residues: CASTRRDRADGELFF. The CDR3 DNA is TGCGCCAGCACAAGGAGGGACAGGGCCGACGGGGAGCTGTTTTTT.

The chain carries TRBV24-1 and TRBJ1-5; tentative D call: TRBD1 (6 bases). The CDR3 is 16 residues long. The ends were cut back, 3 bases at V and 0 bases at J, with 11 bases in the middle. Germline V gene sequence: CDR1 KGHDR, CDR2 SFDVKD. In nucleotides, the CDR3 is TGTGCCACCAGTGATGCGGGGACAAGTAGCAATCAGCCCCAGCATTTT. As protein: CATSDAGTSSNQPQHF.

V usage is TRBV27 and J usage is TRBJ2-3; D uncertain. Trimming took 5 bases from V and 4 from J, leaving 10 bases between them. Per the germline V gene, CDR1 is MNHEY and CDR2 is SMNVEV (reference sequence). The CDR3 extends over 13 amino acids. The CDR3 DNA reads TGTGCCAGCAGTAGGGTGTGGGCAGATACGCAGTATTTT. It specifies CASSRVWADTQYF.

V and J are TRBV28 and TRBJ1-1, with a weak D call TRBD1 (6 bases). Trimming pared 5 bases from V and 5 bases from J, leaving 18 bases between. This CDR3 spans 15 amino acids. The germline gives CDR1 MDHEN, CDR2 SYDVKM. This CDR3 reads CASSPGGGASTEAFF. CDR3 nucleotides: TGTGCCAGCAGTCCCGGTGGGGGGGCGAGTACTGAAGCTTTCTTT.

CDR3 amino acids: CASSPPTGGTGELFF. The CDR3 bases are TGTGCCAGCTCACCACCGACGGGGGGAACCGGGGAGCTGTTTTTT. This rearrangement joins TRBV18 to TRBJ2-2, with 7 bases that match TRBD2. CDR1 KGHSH and CDR2 LQKENI come from the germline V gene. The CDR3 spans 15 residues. The trim removed 0 bases at V and 5 bases at J, leaving 3 bases unmatched.

This chain uses TRBV30 with TRBJ2-7, with 7 bases fitting TRBD2. Germline assignment: CDR1 GTSNPN and CDR2 SVGIG (reference sequence). The V segment lost 4 bases and the J segment 2 bases; nucleotides outside the gene matches: 8. The CDR3 length is 14 residues. The CDR3 spells CAWTNPGGTYEQYF. Here the CDR3 DNA reads TGTGCCTGGACCAACCCCGGGGGGACCTACGAGCAGTACTTC.

This clone showed up just a few times. V gene TRBV30 combines with J gene TRBJ2-1, with 12 positions matching TRBD2. After removal of 5 bases from V and 0 bases from J, the junction contained 2 bases not matched to a gene. Germline assignment: CDR1 GTSNPN and CDR2 SVGIG (reference sequence). The CDR3 is made up of 15 amino acids. For the CDR3, the DNA is TGTGCCTGGGTGACTAGCGGGAGCTCCTACAATGAGCAGTTCTTC. This gives the protein CAWVTSGSSYNEQFF.

The chain joins TRBV4-1 to TRBJ2-3, with 8 bases that match TRBD2. The CDR3 consists of 15 residues. The V gene end was trimmed by 3 bases and the J gene end by 1 base; junction bases not matched to a gene: 3. Germline lookup yields CDR1 MGHRA and CDR2 YSYEKL. As DNA, the CDR3 is TGCGCCAGCAGCCAGAGAGCGGGAGGCACAGATACGCAGTATTTT. The encoded protein is CASSQRAGGTDTQYF.

The V call is TRBV6-6, the J call TRBJ2-5; 10 bases line up with TRBD1. Germline lookup yields CDR1 MNHNY and CDR2 SVGAGI (reference sequence). J was trimmed by 8 bases and V by 6 bases; bases with no gene match: 15. CDR3 length equals 16 residues. This chain's CDR3 is CASSPAGTGVGVTQYF. DNA for the CDR3: TGTGCCAGCAGCCCAGCCGGGACAGGGGTGGGGGTCACCCAGTACTTC.

The chain recombines TRBV7-9 with TRBJ2-1; D possibly matches TRBD1 or TRBD2 (6 bases each). The length of the CDR3 is 15 residues. Germline V gives CDR1 SEHNR, CDR2 FQNEAQ (reference sequence). V lost 4 bases to trimming and J lost 7 bases, with 17 bases between them. The CDR3 loop reads CASSSPRGRQNEQFF. CDR3 nucleotides: TGTGCCAGCAGCTCACCTCGGGGGCGGCAGAATGAGCAGTTCTTC.